Listed here are 22 T cell receptor beta chains from one sample, sequenced in a study of T-cell reconstitution after alpha-beta-depleted transplantation in children. Preparing the TCRbeta library involved the use of unique molecular identifiers. TCRdb re-called the PCR reads through MiXCR, storing one row per CDR3 protein. The sample carries about 600,000 distinct CDR3 sequences, more than 9% recorded once. The sequencing here drew on PBMCs from the stem cell graft donor, taken from the stem cell graft. The receptors stem from a human donor who donated a stem cell graft to a child with acute myeloid leukemia.

Only a few counts were recorded for this clonotype. The gene calls are TRBV7-2 and TRBJ2-1, with 11 bases that match TRBD2. After removal of 5 bases from V and 9 bases from J, the junction contained 15 bases not matched to a gene. This CDR3 has 17 amino acids. CDR1 is SGHTA and CDR2 is FQGNSA in the germline V gene. CDR3 bases: TGTGCCAGCAGCCCCGCGGGTACTAGCGGGAGTTGGGGTGAGCAGTTCTTC. Translated, it gives CASSPAGTSGSWGEQFF. Using reference TRBV7-2 and TRBJ2-1 for the parts outside the CDR3, the full variable domain is GAGVSQSPSNKVTEKGKDVELRCDPISGHTALYWYRQSLGQGLEFLIYFQGNSAPDKSGLPSDRFSAERTGGSVSTLTIQRTQQEDSAVYLCASSPAGTSGSWGEQFFGPGTRLTVL.

In this sample, this clonotype turned up a few times. The chain uses TRBV12-3 or TRBV12-4 and TRBJ1-4; possibly TRBD1 for D (6 bases). V shed 4 bases and J shed 0 bases, with 15 bases lying between them. CDR3 size: 17 residues. The CDR3, as DNA: TGTGCCAGCAGTTCAGCAGGGGTCTTGGCAACTAATGAAAAACTGTTTTTT. Encoded protein: CASSSAGVLATNEKLFF.

The chain uses TRBV28 and TRBJ1-1; D may be TRBD1 (5 bases). Germline values: CDR1 MDHEN, CDR2 SYDVKM. The CDR3 consists of 9 residues. V lost 8 bases, J lost 11 bases, and 9 bases lay in between. DNA for the CDR3: TGTGCCAGCGGGACCGGGGCTTTCTTT. Protein sequence: CASGTGAFF.

This clonotype showed up just a few times. V usage is TRBV3-1 and J usage is TRBJ2-1, with D perhaps matching TRBD2 (7 bases). The V end was cut by 2 bases, the J end by 3 bases, with 14 bases between. Germline-derived CDR1 and CDR2 are LGHDT and YNNKEL (reference sequence). The CDR3 has 16 amino acids. CDR3 region: CASSQWAGADYNEQFF. The CDR3 DNA follows: TGTGCCAGCAGCCAATGGGCGGGGGCCGACTACAATGAGCAGTTCTTC.

There are a few counts of this clonotype. Written as DNA, the CDR3 is TGCGCCAGCAGCCCCCGGACTAGCGGGAATACATACAATGAGCAGTTCTTC. It is translated as CASSPRTSGNTYNEQFF. The rearrangement uses TRBV5-1 and TRBJ2-1; 12 nucleotides match TRBD2. CDR1 and CDR2 from the germline V gene are SGHRS and YFSETQ. V shed 4 bases, J shed 4 bases, and the junction held 9 bases outside the gene matches. The CDR3 has 17 amino acids.

This clonotype was observed at least ten times. The chain is built from TRBV12-3 or TRBV12-4 and TRBJ2-5; D is ambiguous. With 3 bases removed from V and 7 bases from J, the gap between germline ends came to 9 bases. The CDR3 covers 12 residues. The CDR3 region has the DNA TGTGCCAGCAGTTTGAAGATGCGGACCCAGTACTTC. It encodes CASSLKMRTQYF.

The table lists this clonotype with a few counts. This chain connects TRBV12-3 or TRBV12-4 to TRBJ2-7; 8 bases line up with TRBD1. After removal of 5 bases from V and 6 bases from J, the junction contained 6 bases not matched to a gene. CDR3 size: 13 residues. CDR3 in DNA: TGTGCCAGCAGTCCGGGACAGGTCTTCGAGCAGTACTTC. Its translation: CASSPGQVFEQYF.

The chain joins TRBV5-1 to TRBJ2-7; tentatively, D is TRBD1 (6 bases). CDR3 size: 14 residues. CDR1 SGHRS and CDR2 YFSETQ come from the germline V gene. V was shortened by 1 base and J by 4 bases, with 12 bases between the two germline ends. The CDR3, as DNA: TGCGCCAGCAGCTTGACCCAGACAGGATACGAGCAGTACTTC. Translation gives CASSLTQTGYEQYF. Supplemented by reference TRBV5-1 and TRBJ2-7, the full variable domain reads KAGVTQTPRYLIKTRGQQVTLSCSPISGHRSVSWYQQTPGQGLQFLFEYFSETQRNKGNFPGRFSGRQFSNSRSEMNVSTLELGDSALYLCASSLTQTGYEQYFGPGTRLTVT.

Many counts were recorded for this clonotype. The rearrangement joins TRBV7-2 to TRBJ2-5, with 7 bases that match TRBD2. The junction had 4 bases not matched to a gene; V was cut back by 1 base and J by 2 bases. CDR1 and CDR2 from the germline V gene are SGHTA and FQGNSA. The CDR3 extends over 15 amino acids. DNA for the CDR3: TGTGCCAGCAGCTTAGAACGGACTAGTCAAGAGACCCAGTACTTC. Translating gives CASSLERTSQETQYF.

A few counts support this clonotype. V is TRBV10-3 and J is TRBJ1-2; D ambiguous. The CDR3 consists of 12 residues. The V gene lost 4 bases and the J gene lost 1 base, with 4 bases spanning the gap. Germline V lookup: CDR1 ENHRY, CDR2 SYGVKD. CDR3 sequence reads: CAISGINYGYTF. CDR3 in DNA: TGTGCCATCAGTGGGATTAACTATGGCTACACCTTC.

This clonotype showed up just a few times. This chain uses TRBV5-1 with TRBJ2-1, with D perhaps TRBD1 (5 bases). Germline CDR1 SGHRS, CDR2 YFSETQ. The CDR3 contains 15 residues. The V end lost 4 bases, the J end lost 0 bases, and 11 bases lay between the germline ends. CDR3 amino acids: CASSRDSDSYNEQFF. The CDR3 bases are TGCGCCAGCAGCCGCGACAGCGACTCCTACAATGAGCAGTTCTTC.

The sample holds a few counts of this clonotype. The rearrangement joins TRBV5-1 to TRBJ2-3, with TRBD1 matching 8 bases. The germline V gene has CDR1 SGHRS and CDR2 YFSETQ. V trimming: 6 bases; J trimming: 4 bases; junction bases outside the gene matches: 10. The CDR3 runs to 15 residues. The DNA of the CDR3 is TGCGCCAGCACCTCGACAGGGGCTAACGCAGATACGCAGTATTTT. Protein product: CASTSTGANADTQYF.

There are many counts of this clonotype. This chain links TRBV29-1 with TRBJ2-1; D remains unclear. The germline V gene encodes CDR1 SQVTM and CDR2 ANQGSEA. This CDR3 has 11 residues. Here the CDR3 DNA reads TGCAGTCTTACAGTCTACAATGAGCAGTTCTTC. Translating gives CSLTVYNEQFF.

The table lists this clonotype with a few counts. The chain employs TRBV20-1 and TRBJ2-7; D gene uncertain. This CDR3 contains 13 residues. Trimming cost V 0 bases and J 0 bases, with 6 bases left between them. Germline loops: CDR1 DFQATT, CDR2 SNEGSKA (reference sequence). CDR3 residues: CSARDHSSYEQYF. The DNA for the CDR3 is TGCAGTGCTAGAGATCACAGCTCCTACGAGCAGTACTTC.

This clonotype was found many times. This chain connects TRBV6-2 or TRBV6-3 to TRBJ2-1, with 12 bases matching TRBD2. CDR3 length: 19 residues. V lost 4 bases and J lost 3; bases outside the gene matches: 13. CDR1 and CDR2 from the germline V gene are MNHEY and SVGEGT. The CDR3 spells CASSSMTSGSRAGYNEQFF. The CDR3 nucleotides are TGTGCCAGCAGTTCTATGACTAGCGGGAGTAGGGCCGGCTACAATGAGCAGTTCTTC.

The chain combines TRBV6-4 with TRBJ2-1, with D possibly TRBD2 on 6 matching bases. This CDR3 comprises 14 residues. V was pared by 0 bases and J by 6 bases, with 9 bases between. Germline lookup yields CDR1 MRHNA and CDR2 SNTAGT. DNA for the CDR3: TGTGCCAGCAGTGACTCGGAACTAGCCAATGAGCAGTTCTTC. As protein: CASSDSELANEQFF.

This clonotype was recorded a few times. The chain combines TRBV20-1 with TRBJ2-3; 10 bases fit TRBD2. The CDR3 is made up of 18 amino acids. Trimming removed 0 bases from V and 6 bases from J; junction bases left unmatched: 15. Germline V lookup: CDR1 DFQATT, CDR2 SNEGSKA (reference sequence). The CDR3 protein is CSARDIWLAGATFDTQYF. In DNA, the CDR3 is TGCAGTGCTAGAGATATATGGCTAGCGGGAGCGACGTTCGATACGCAGTATTTT.

CDR3 region: CASSLGASGGGDEQFF. The CDR3 DNA sequence: TGTGCCAGCAGCTTAGGGGCTAGCGGGGGAGGGGATGAGCAGTTCTTC. The chain is built from TRBV11-2 and TRBJ2-1, with TRBD2 identical over 10 bases. Germline V gene data show CDR1 as SGHAT and CDR2 as FQNNGV. This CDR3 is 16 amino acids long. Trimming took 1 base from V and 8 from J; bases not matched to a gene: 8.

There are a few counts of this clonotype. The J gene is TRBJ2-5, the V gene TRBV9; D is perhaps TRBD1 or TRBD2 (6 bases each). The germline V gene encodes CDR1 SGDLS and CDR2 YYNGEE. CDR3 length: 15 residues. Trimming removed 0 bases from V and 4 bases from J, with 13 bases in between. CDR3 amino acids: CASSVVEGGGETQYF. In DNA form, the CDR3 reads TGTGCCAGCAGCGTAGTTGAAGGGGGAGGAGAGACCCAGTACTTC.

This clonotype was detected a few times. The chain recombines TRBV5-6 with TRBJ2-1; 9 nucleotides align to TRBD2. The CDR3 totals 16 residues. From germline, CDR1 is SGHDT and CDR2 YYEEEE. V shed 0 bases, J shed 8 bases, and the junction held 9 bases outside the gene matches. Here the CDR3 reads CASSLVISGRPHEQFF. CDR3 coding DNA: TGTGCCAGCAGCTTGGTAATTAGCGGGAGACCCCATGAGCAGTTCTTC.

Of note for this clonotype: A much larger clone lies one base from this, so it may be a read error. The conserved phenylalanine or tryptophan is not found at the CDR3 terminus, so this likely reflects a read error. The genes are TRBV6-5 and TRBJ1-2, with 7 bases aligning to TRBD1. With 2 bases clipped from V and 4 bases from J, the junction kept 4 bases outside the gene matches. CDR3 length: 14 amino acids. Germline values: CDR1 MNHEY, CDR2 SVGAGI. The CDR3 loop is CASSYRGRSYGYTS. The CDR3 DNA sequence: TGTGCCAGCAGTTACAGGGGGCGAAGCTATGGCTACACCTCC.

The table lists this clonotype with many counts. The chain has TRBV7-9 and TRBJ2-7; TRBD1 aligns across 8 bases. Trimming at V came to 5 bases and at J to 2 bases, leaving 8 bases not matched to a gene. This CDR3 contains 15 residues. CDR1 and CDR2 (germline): SEHNR, FQNEAQ (reference sequence). CDR3 region: CASSLPGTGPYEQYF. As DNA, the CDR3 is TGTGCCAGCAGCCTACCCGGGACAGGCCCCTACGAGCAGTACTTC.